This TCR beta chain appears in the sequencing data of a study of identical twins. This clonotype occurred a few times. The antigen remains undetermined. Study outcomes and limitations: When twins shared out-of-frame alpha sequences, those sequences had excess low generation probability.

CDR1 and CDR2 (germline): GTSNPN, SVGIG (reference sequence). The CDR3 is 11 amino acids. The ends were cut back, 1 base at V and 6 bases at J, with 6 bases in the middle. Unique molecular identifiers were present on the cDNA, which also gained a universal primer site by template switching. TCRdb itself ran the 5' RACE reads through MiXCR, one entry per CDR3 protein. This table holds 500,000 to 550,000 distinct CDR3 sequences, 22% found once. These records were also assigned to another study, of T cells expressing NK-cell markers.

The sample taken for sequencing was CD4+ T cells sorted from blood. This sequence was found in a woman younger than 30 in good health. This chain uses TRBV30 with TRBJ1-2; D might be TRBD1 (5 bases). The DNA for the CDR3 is TGTGCCTGGAGTGGGGGCCATGGCTACACCTTC. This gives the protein CAWSGGHGYTF.